These 21 T cell receptor beta chains were sequenced from one sample in a study of blood T cell repertoires in COVID-19. Only in-frame clones appear in the TCRdb table, and some are missing; sequencing was by immunoSEQ multiplex PCR. Found here are approximately 150,000 clones, about 91% of them singletons; the top ten hold 0.9% to 0.95%. Sequenced input: peripheral blood. All receptors come from a woman in her forties or fifties with acute or convalescent COVID-19.

This rearrangement joins TRBV30 to TRBJ2-3, with 11 nucleotides matching TRBD2. The germline gives CDR1 GTSNPN, CDR2 SVGIG (reference sequence). The CDR3 length is 15 residues. V trimming: 3 bases; J trimming: 1 base; junction bases outside the gene matches: 3. The CDR3 DNA is TGTGCCTGGAGGAAACTAGCGGGGGGCACAGATACGCAGTATTTT. It codes for CAWRKLAGGTDTQYF.

The gene calls are TRBV18 and TRBJ1-2, with TRBD1 matching over 7 bases. Germline CDR1 and CDR2: KGHSH and LQKENI. The CDR3 runs 13 residues. Unmatched junction bases numbered 4, after V lost 2 bases and J lost 7 bases. CDR3 sequence reads: CASSPTAGGGYTF. As DNA, the CDR3 is TGTGCCAGCTCACCAACGGCAGGGGGTGGCTACACCTTC.

The chain recombines TRBV7-2 with TRBJ2-1; 8 bases are shared with TRBD1. Germline V lookup: CDR1 SGHTA, CDR2 FQGNSA. This CDR3 has 16 amino acids. The ends lost 5 bases at V and 4 bases at J; junction bases unmatched: 10. The CDR3 is CASSRPLGQGYNEQFF. The CDR3 region has the DNA TGTGCCAGCAGCCGCCCCCTCGGACAGGGTTACAATGAGCAGTTCTTC. Full variable domain (missing parts from reference TRBV7-2 and TRBJ2-1): GAGVSQSPSNKVTEKGKDVELRCDPISGHTALYWYRQSLGQGLEFLIYFQGNSAPDKSGLPSDRFSAERTGGSVSTLTIQRTQQEDSAVYLCASSRPLGQGYNEQFFGPGTRLTVL.

The V gene is TRBV12-3 or TRBV12-4, the J gene TRBJ1-5, with D tentatively TRBD1 (5 bases). CDR3 size: 12 residues. V lost 6 bases and J 12 bases, leaving 15 bases between the germline ends. The CDR3 loop reads CASSIGGLGQHF. The CDR3 bases are TGTGCCAGCAGCATTGGGGGACTCGGCCAGCATTTT.

The sample holds a few counts of this clone. The chain joins TRBV2 to TRBJ1-5; D is uncertain. The CDR3 has 15 amino acids. V was trimmed by 2 bases and J by 0 bases, leaving 8 bases between them. Per the germline V gene, CDR1 is SNHLY and CDR2 is FYNNEI. The CDR3 is CASSERSYSNQPQHF. CDR3 sequence (DNA): TGTGCCAGCAGTGAACGGTCTTATAGCAATCAGCCCCAGCATTTT.

The J gene is TRBJ2-2, the V gene TRBV7-9, with 7 bases that match TRBD2. Germline values: CDR1 SEHNR, CDR2 FQNEAQ (reference sequence). The V segment lost 6 bases and the J segment 8 bases; nucleotides outside the gene matches: 12. CDR3 length equals 15 residues. The CDR3 DNA follows: TGTGCCAGCAGTTCCCGGGACTACCTTCCTGGGGAGCTGTTTTTT. Translated: CASSSRDYLPGELFF.

The rearrangement uses TRBV2 and TRBJ2-6, with 10 bases that match TRBD2. Per germline, CDR1 SNHLY and CDR2 FYNNEI. V was pared by 3 bases and J by 4 bases, with 9 bases of the junction left unmatched. This CDR3 region has 18 residues. DNA for the CDR3: TGTGCCAGCAGTGATGAGCTAGCGGGAGTAACCGGGGCCAACGTCCTGACTTTC. It specifies CASSDELAGVTGANVLTF.

This clone has a handful of counts. The rearrangement links TRBV11-2 to TRBJ1-2; the D gene is possibly TRBD1 (5 bases). The germline V gene has CDR1 SGHAT and CDR2 FQNNGV. The V and J ends lost 3 bases and 1 base respectively, with 9 bases between them. The CDR3 spans 14 residues. The CDR3, as DNA: TGTGCCAGCAGCTTGGGCAGGGATAACTATGGCTACACCTTC. Its protein product is CASSLGRDNYGYTF.

This rearrangement joins TRBV7-3 to TRBJ2-3; TRBD2 matches 8 bases. This CDR3 is 18 amino acids long. The ends lost 5 bases at V and 0 bases at J; junction bases unmatched: 13. Germline V gene sequence: CDR1 SGHTA, CDR2 FQGTGA. CDR3 DNA sequence: TGTGCCAGCAGCCTCTCCGGGACTAGGGTGACCAGCACAGATACGCAGTATTTT. This encodes CASSLSGTRVTSTDTQYF.

This sequence joins TRBV28 and TRBJ1-4, with 9 bases identical to TRBD1. V shed 6 bases, J shed 2 bases, and the junction held 7 bases outside the gene matches. In germline, CDR1 is MDHEN, CDR2 SYDVKM. This CDR3 is 16 amino acids long. CDR3 sequence reads: CASSSTGGSTNEKLFF. The CDR3 coding sequence is TGTGCCAGCAGCTCAACAGGGGGCTCTACTAATGAAAAACTGTTTTTT.

The V call is TRBV19, the J call TRBJ1-1; 7 nucleotides agree with TRBD1. The CDR3 has 15 amino acids. Per the germline V gene, CDR1 is LNHDA and CDR2 is SQIVND (reference sequence). The V segment lost 5 bases and the J segment 2 bases; nucleotides outside the gene matches: 8. In DNA form, the CDR3 reads TGTGCCAGTAGTCCGCCGGGACAGCTCAACACTGAAGCTTTCTTT. As protein: CASSPPGQLNTEAFF.

A single count supports this clone. The chain has TRBV30 and TRBJ2-7; a weak D match, TRBD2 (7 bases). Trimming cost V 2 bases and J 2 bases, with 13 bases left between them. The CDR3 sequence is 14 residues long. Germline V gene sequence: CDR1 GTSNPN, CDR2 SVGIG (reference sequence). The CDR3 sequence: CAWSRGGGAYEQYF. The CDR3 bases are TGTGCCTGGAGTCGGGGAGGGGGGGCCTACGAGCAGTACTTC.

The rearrangement joins TRBV30 to TRBJ2-1, with a weak D call TRBD2 (5 bases). The CDR3 has 15 amino acids. The germline V and J ends were trimmed by 2 bases and 4 bases, with 15 bases remaining between them. Germline assignment: CDR1 GTSNPN and CDR2 SVGIG (reference sequence). CDR3 nucleotide sequence: TGTGCCTGGAGTCCCGGCGAAGGACTTTACAATGAGCAGTTCTTC. Encoded protein: CAWSPGEGLYNEQFF.

This clone was picked up a small number of times. This chain connects TRBV19 to TRBJ2-1; TRBD2 agrees at 8 bases. The V and J ends lost 1 base and 6 bases, in that order; junction bases with no gene match: 8. There are 16 residues in the CDR3. Germline values: CDR1 LNHDA, CDR2 SQIVND (reference sequence). Here the CDR3 reads CASSIGAGTRSNEQFF. DNA of the CDR3: TGTGCCAGTAGTATAGGGGCTGGGACTAGAAGCAATGAGCAGTTCTTC.

CDR3 amino acids: CASSRSGTDYGYTF. For the CDR3, the DNA is TGTGCCAGCAGCCGGTCTGGGACAGATTATGGCTACACCTTC. The chain has TRBV5-6 and TRBJ1-2; 7 bases align to TRBD1. CDR1 is SGHDT and CDR2 is YYEEEE in the germline V gene. This CDR3 is built from 14 residues. J was trimmed by 5 bases and V by 4 bases; bases with no gene match: 8.

The chain uses TRBV12-3 or TRBV12-4 and TRBJ1-2, with D tentatively TRBD1 (5 bases). This CDR3 comprises 12 residues. V shed 4 bases and J shed 8 bases, with 11 bases lying between them. This CDR3 is CASSSAGLGYTF. CDR3 DNA: TGTGCCAGCAGTTCCGCGGGACTGGGCTACACCTTC.

This sequence joins TRBV12-2 and TRBJ1-5; the table's D call TRBD1 went unverified against the DNA. TRBV12-2 is a pseudogene segment. The CDR3 runs to 18 residues. CDR3 in DNA: TGTGCAAGTCGCCAAGGGGTCAGACTCAGAGATAGCAATCAGCCCCAGCATTTT. This sequence encodes CASRQGVRLRDSNQPQHF.

This rearrangement joins TRBV25-1 to TRBJ1-3; no reliable D call. The CDR3 is made up of 15 amino acids. Germline V lookup: CDR1 MGHDK, CDR2 SYGVNS. Trimming removed 3 bases from V and 2 bases from J, with 11 bases in between. CDR3: CASSDAGNAGNTIYF. The CDR3 nucleotides are TGTGCCAGCAGTGACGCCGGGAACGCTGGAAACACCATATATTTT.

CDR3 residues: CASSPTGGVGTDTQYF. The CDR3 nucleotides read TGTGCCAGCAGCCCAACAGGGGGTGTGGGGACAGATACGCAGTATTTT. The J gene is TRBJ2-3, the V gene TRBV14, with 8 bases fitting TRBD1. The germline CDR1 and CDR2 sequences are SGHDN and FVKESK. The CDR3 is 16 amino acids. The ends lost 4 bases at V and 3 bases at J; junction bases unmatched: 9.

This clone was observed a single time. The V gene is TRBV27, the J gene TRBJ1-1; 8 positions agree with TRBD1. J lost 7 bases, V lost 5 bases, and 12 bases had no gene match. Germline V lookup: CDR1 MNHEY, CDR2 SMNVEV (reference sequence). The CDR3 totals 15 residues. In nucleotides, the CDR3 is TGTGCCAGCAGTGCCCCAGGGGGCTTTGGTAATGAAGCTTTCTTT. It specifies CASSAPGGFGNEAFF.

CDR3 bases: TGTGCCATCAGTGAGGAGGGTTTAAATGAAAAACTGTTTTTT. As protein: CAISEEGLNEKLFF. V usage is TRBV10-3 and J usage is TRBJ1-4; D gene uncertain. This CDR3 comprises 14 residues. Trimming stripped 2 bases from V and 5 bases from J, with 9 bases between. Per germline, CDR1 ENHRY and CDR2 SYGVKD.